The 24 T cell receptor beta chains below all came from one sample that was sequenced in a study of shared clonotypes between healthy human individuals. Here immunoSEQ multiplex PCR was the method, and the copy in TCRdb shows in-frame clones only, minus some. Of 2.5 million or so clones in the sample, approximately 90% were seen once. The sequenced sample was naive CD4+ T cells sorted from blood. Subset in this sample: CD45RA+ positively selected. The receptors were gathered from a man younger than 30 in good health.

The chain joins TRBV9 to TRBJ2-5, with 9 bases lining up with TRBD2. The CDR3 has 15 residues. V was pared by 3 bases and J by 5 bases, with 8 bases of the junction left unmatched. Per the germline V gene, CDR1 is SGDLS and CDR2 is YYNGEE. The CDR3 DNA reads as TGTGCCAGCAGCGCTGACCTTAGCGGGAGTGAGACCCAGTACTTC. Protein: CASSADLSGSETQYF.

The gene calls are TRBV4-3 and TRBJ2-7; D may be TRBD2 (5 bases). CDR1 and CDR2 from the germline V gene are LGHNA and YSLEER. V lost 0 bases and J 2 bases, leaving 11 bases between the germline ends. The CDR3 extends over 15 amino acids. CDR3 region: CASSQDTGKPYEQYF. Written as DNA, the CDR3 is TGCGCCAGCAGCCAAGATACGGGGAAACCCTACGAGCAGTACTTC.

This clone was found once. This sequence joins TRBV5-1 and TRBJ2-1; 8 nucleotides line up with TRBD2. Germline V CDR1 and CDR2: SGHRS, YFSETQ. V shed 7 bases, J shed 8 bases, and the junction held 20 bases outside the gene matches. The CDR3 loop spans 17 amino acids. The CDR3: CASSLSGGERRSDEQFF. The CDR3 nucleotides are TGCGCCAGCTCTCTAAGCGGGGGAGAACGACGTTCTGATGAGCAGTTCTTC.

CDR3 amino acids: CASSLVAGMLTEAFF. The DNA of the CDR3 is TGTGCCAGCAGCTTAGTAGCAGGGATGCTCACTGAAGCTTTCTTT. The V and J genes are TRBV7-8 and TRBJ1-1, with D maybe TRBD1 (5 bases). This CDR3 has 15 residues. V shed 1 base and J shed 4 bases, with 13 bases lying between them. Germline-derived CDR1 and CDR2 are SGHVS and FQNEAQ.

In nucleotides, the CDR3 is TGTGCCAGCAGAGTGAGAGGGACTAGCGGAAGCACAGATACGCAGTATTTT. It yields the protein CASRVRGTSGSTDTQYF. This chain connects TRBV2 to TRBJ2-3; 11 bases align to TRBD2. The germline gives CDR1 SNHLY, CDR2 FYNNEI. CDR3 size: 17 residues. With V trimmed by 6 bases and J by 0 bases, 8 bases remained unmatched.

This chain joins TRBV18 and TRBJ2-3; TRBD2 matches 12 bases. With V trimmed by 1 base and J by 4 bases, 0 bases remained unmatched. Germline CDR1 KGHSH, CDR2 LQKENI. CDR3 size: 15 residues. CDR3 sequence reads: CASSPRLAGADTQYF. In nucleotides, the CDR3 is TGTGCCAGCTCACCACGACTAGCGGGAGCAGATACGCAGTATTTT.

The rearrangement joins TRBV6-1 to TRBJ1-2, with a weak D call TRBD1 (6 bases). V was trimmed by 10 bases and J by 0 bases, leaving 15 bases between them. Germline-derived CDR1 and CDR2 are MNHNS and SASEGT. This CDR3 contains 14 residues. CDR3 coding DNA: TGTGCCACCACCGGGACACCCACTAACTATGGCTACACCTTC. Residues: CATTGTPTNYGYTF.

The chain couples TRBV18 to TRBJ1-1; the D gene is possibly TRBD1 (5 bases). The V gene lost 6 bases and the J gene lost 7 bases, with 12 bases spanning the gap. There are 12 residues in the CDR3. Germline V lookup: CDR1 KGHSH, CDR2 LQKENI. CDR3 protein: CASSAGAHEAFF. The CDR3 DNA sequence: TGTGCCAGCTCGGCCGGGGCACATGAAGCTTTCTTT. The full variable domain, completed using reference TRBV18 and TRBJ1-1, is NAGVMQNPRHLVRRRGQEARLRCSPMKGHSHVYWYRQLPEEGLKFMVYLQKENIIDESGMPKERFSAEFPKEGPSILRIQQVVRGDSAAYFCASSAGAHEAFFGQGTRLTVV.

The chain has TRBV11-2 and TRBJ1-2; possibly TRBD1 for D (5 bases). V lost 5 bases to trimming and J lost 4 bases, with 14 bases between them. CDR3 length: 14 amino acids. Germline V lookup: CDR1 SGHAT, CDR2 FQNNGV. This CDR3 is CASSPEWGSYGYTF. The CDR3 DNA follows: TGTGCCAGCAGCCCAGAGTGGGGGTCCTATGGCTACACCTTC.

The chain is built from TRBV6-4 and TRBJ1-4, with D possibly TRBD1 on 5 matching bases. The CDR3 contains 20 residues. Germline assignment: CDR1 MRHNA and CDR2 SNTAGT. V lost 8 bases to trimming and J lost 6 bases, with 34 bases between them. Here the CDR3 DNA reads TGTGCCAGCCCCGTCCGGTTACGGGGGGGATTACCGAGTTTTGATGAAAAACTGTTTTTT. This translates into CASPVRLRGGLPSFDEKLFF.

The chain combines TRBV10-3 with TRBJ2-5; 12 bases fit TRBD2. The last part of the DNA fits TRBJ2-7 better; the J call may be wrong. Per germline, CDR1 ENHRY and CDR2 SYGVKD. This CDR3 has 14 residues. The CDR3 coding sequence is TGTGCCACCGCTAGCGGGAGGGCCAGCGACGAGCAGTACTTC. Translated: CATASGRASDEQYF.

The gene calls are TRBV5-1 and TRBJ1-4; D not resolved. CDR3 size: 15 residues. The germline V and J ends were trimmed by 0 bases and 4 bases, with 10 bases remaining between them. Germline assignment: CDR1 SGHRS and CDR2 YFSETQ. In nucleotides, the CDR3 is TGCGCCAGCAGCTTGGGGACTACGATTAATGAAAAACTGTTTTTT. This encodes CASSLGTTINEKLFF.

This sequence joins TRBV28 and TRBJ2-7; D ambiguous. This CDR3 comprises 11 residues. Germline CDR1 is MDHEN and CDR2 is SYDVKM. V lost 7 bases and J lost 2, with 6 bases in between. CDR3 nucleotide sequence: TGTGCCAGCACCGTAACCTACGAGCAGTACTTC. Its translation: CASTVTYEQYF.

The genes are TRBV7-6 and TRBJ2-5, with 8 bases that match TRBD1. Trimming at V came to 2 bases and at J to 2 bases, leaving 7 bases not matched to a gene. CDR1 is SGHVS and CDR2 is FNYEAQ in the germline V gene. The CDR3 extends over 16 amino acids. CDR3 region: CASSLPPGQGQETQYF. The CDR3 bases are TGTGCCAGCAGCTTACCCCCTGGACAGGGTCAAGAGACCCAGTACTTC. The variable domain in full, with the rest retrieved from reference TRBV7-6 and TRBJ2-5, is GAGVSQSPRYKVTKRGQDVALRCDPISGHVSLYWYRQALGQGPEFLTYFNYEAQQDKSGLPNDRFSAERPEGSISTLTIQRTEQRDSAMYRCASSLPPGQGQETQYFGPGTRLLVL.

The chain couples TRBV19 to TRBJ1-5; D may be TRBD1 (6 bases). V was clipped by 6 bases and J by 0 bases, with 9 bases between them. From germline, CDR1 is LNHDA and CDR2 SQIVND (reference sequence). This CDR3 contains 14 residues. The CDR3 coding sequence is TGTGCCAGTAGGACGACAGGTAGCAATCAGCCCCAGCATTTT. The encoded protein is CASRTTGSNQPQHF.

As to this clone: The identical CDR3 is also encoded by other nucleotide sequences in the sample. The rearrangement links TRBV18 to TRBJ1-1; no clear D. Trimming cost V 3 bases and J 0 bases, with 5 bases left between them. Looked up from germline, CDR1 is KGHSH and CDR2 is LQKENI. The CDR3 has 13 amino acids. CDR3 sequence: CASSPGLNTEAFF. DNA for the CDR3: TGTGCCAGCTCACCTGGTCTGAACACTGAAGCTTTCTTT.

This clone was found a few times. V and J are TRBV4-1 and TRBJ1-2; D is possibly TRBD1 (5 bases). Trimming took off 4 bases at V and 4 bases at J, with 16 bases between the two ends. The CDR3 has 15 amino acids. CDR1 and CDR2 from the germline V gene are MGHRA and YSYEKL. The CDR3 region is CASSPDGGRGYGYTF. The CDR3 nucleotides are TGCGCCAGCAGCCCCGACGGGGGGAGGGGCTATGGCTACACCTTC.

CDR3: CASSTDTGNAETQYF. CDR3 sequence (DNA): TGCGCCAGCAGCACGGACACGGGGAACGCGGAGACCCAGTACTTC. The chain links TRBV5-1 to TRBJ2-5; D possibly matches TRBD1 or TRBD2 (5 bases each). This CDR3 has 15 amino acids. Per germline, CDR1 SGHRS and CDR2 YFSETQ. The ends were cut back, 4 bases at V and 5 bases at J, with 18 bases in the middle.

The chain uses TRBV18 and TRBJ1-3, with 7 bases aligning to TRBD1. The CDR3 is 17 amino acids. Germline loops: CDR1 KGHSH, CDR2 LQKENI. The junction had 9 bases not matched to a gene; V was cut back by 0 bases and J by 4 bases. CDR3 DNA: TGTGCCAGCTCACCACCGGACAGGCTCATCACGGGAAACACCATATATTTT. This translates into CASSPPDRLITGNTIYF.

The chain combines TRBV18 with TRBJ2-1, with D possibly matching TRBD1 (6 bases). Germline V gives CDR1 KGHSH, CDR2 LQKENI. Trimming shortened V by 5 bases and J by 1 base, and 18 bases separated the two germline ends. This CDR3 is built from 17 residues. This CDR3 reads CASSTAGWGQSYNEQFF. CDR3 DNA: TGTGCCAGCTCAACGGCCGGGTGGGGGCAATCCTACAATGAGCAGTTCTTC.

The chain couples TRBV27 to TRBJ2-7; D is perhaps TRBD2 (5 bases). V lost 6 bases, J lost 7 bases, and 19 bases lay in between. This CDR3 contains 14 residues. The V gene's germline CDR1 is MNHEY and CDR2 SMNVEV (reference sequence). The CDR3, as DNA: TGTGCCAGCAGCCCGGGAACACAAGGGTGGGAGCAGTACTTC. Residues: CASSPGTQGWEQYF.

The rearrangement joins TRBV5-8 to TRBJ1-5; 7 bases fit TRBD1. J lost 7 bases, V lost 2 bases, and 15 bases had no gene match. CDR3 length: 17 amino acids. CDR1 is SGHTS and CDR2 is YDEGEE in the germline V gene. The CDR3 coding sequence is TGTGCCAGCAGCTTTGAGGGGACAGTATCCTCGGGCCAGCCCCAGCATTTT. The encoded protein is CASSFEGTVSSGQPQHF.

To note about this clone: This CDR3 is also generated by other DNA sequences in the sample. The chain uses TRBV5-4 and TRBJ2-7; 8 bases match TRBD1. The CDR3 has 13 amino acids. Germline assignment: CDR1 SGHNT and CDR2 YYREEE (reference sequence). J lost 3 bases, V lost 5 bases, and 4 bases had no gene match. The CDR3 sequence: CASSLGTGYEQYF. CDR3 sequence (DNA): TGTGCCAGCAGTCTTGGGACAGGCTACGAGCAGTACTTC. The full variable domain, rest sourced from reference TRBV5-4 and TRBJ2-7, is ETGVTQSPTHLIKTRGQQVTLRCSSQSGHNTVSWYQQALGQGPQFIFQYYREEENGRGNFPPRFSGLQFPNYSSELNVNALELDDSALYLCASSLGTGYEQYFGPGTRLTVT.

This chain joins TRBV2 and TRBJ2-4, with a tentative D call TRBD1 (5 bases). Germline V gene sequence: CDR1 SNHLY, CDR2 FYNNEI. The CDR3 runs to 16 residues. V was pared by 4 bases and J by 0 bases, with 13 bases between. CDR3 in amino acids: CASSVETVLAKNIQYF. The CDR3 DNA sequence: TGTGCCAGCAGTGTGGAGACAGTGCTAGCCAAAAACATTCAGTACTTC. Full variable domain (outside the CDR3, taken from reference TRBV2 and TRBJ2-4): EPEVTQTPSHQVTQMGQEVILRCVPISNHLYFYWYRQILGQKVEFLVSFYNNEISEKSEIFDDQFSVERPDGSNFTLKIRSTKLEDSAMYFCASSVETVLAKNIQYFGAGTRLSVL.